The clone carrying this T cell receptor beta chain was counted only a few times. The antigen is undetermined. Library preparation for TCR beta used quantitative 5'-RACE with molecular barcodes. TCRdb re-called the 5' RACE reads with MiXCR, one entry per CDR3 protein. The sample contains about 220,000 distinct CDR3 sequences, 6% to 8.5% of which appear only once. These data originate in a study of CD8 T cells in ankylosing spondylitis. Regarding the study as a whole: Among TCR beta sequences, a motif of about 8 highly homologous variants appeared characteristic of ankylosing spondylitis blood.

This receptor was obtained from a male donor with ankylosing spondylitis. The specimen sequenced was blood, either unsorted or a sorted T cell fraction (not recorded which).

The CDR3 DNA reads as TGTGCCAGCATGGCAGGGGTAAACACCATATATTTT. It is translated as CASMAGVNTIYF. The chain carries TRBV7-2 and TRBJ1-3; D possibly corresponds to TRBD1 (6 bases). Germline values: CDR1 SGHTA, CDR2 FQGNSA. The CDR3 sequence is 12 residues long. V gave up 7 bases and J gave up 6 bases, with 10 bases separating them.